Listed below are T cell receptor beta chains from one sample, sequenced in a study of identical twins. MiXCR was run by TCRdb on the 5' RACE reads, yielding one entry per CDR3 protein. The sample has roughly 720,000 distinct CDR3 sequences, roughly 18% seen once. The same data also went into a second study, on T cells expressing NK-cell markers.

The material sequenced was PBMCs. Receptors originate from a woman younger than 30 in good health. The CDR3 runs from the conserved cysteine through the conserved F or W. The order of the fields is J gene, V gene, D gene, clone size, CDR3 protein, CDR3 DNA. A D gene is named only where the DNA matches it firmly. Clone sizes are given selectively: once, few, many, or a class where the clone is expanded.

TRBJ2-2,TRBV6-4,TRBD1,-,CARPVSGTGPRELFF,TGTGCCAGACCCGTGTCCGGGACAGGGCCCCGAGAGCTGTTTTTT
TRBJ2-5,TRBV4-3,-,-,CASSQDRNNQETQYF,TGCGCCAGCAGCCAAGATAGAAATAACCAAGAGACCCAGTACTTC
TRBJ1-4,TRBV12-3/TRBV12-4,TRBD1,few,CASSLTKGQGDEKLFF,TGTGCCAGCAGTCTGACAAAGGGACAGGGCGATGAAAAACTGTTTTTT
TRBJ2-2,TRBV3-1,-,few,CASSQEGTGRTGELFF,TGTGCCAGCAGCCAAGAGGGGACGGGGAGGACCGGGGAGCTGTTTTTT
TRBJ1-1,TRBV27,-,few,CASSPLFGLNTEAFF,TGTGCCAGCAGTCCCCTCTTTGGCCTGAACACTGAAGCTTTCTTT
TRBJ2-2,TRBV7-9,-,many,CASSPKTTGELFF,TGTGCCAGCAGCCCCAAAACTACCGGGGAGCTGTTTTTT
TRBJ2-7,TRBV9,-,-,CASSVGGAGEQYF,TGTGCCAGCAGCGTTGGGGGGGCCGGCGAGCAGTACTTC
TRBJ2-1,TRBV3-1,-,few,CASSPFDYLNEQFF,TGTGCCAGCAGCCCATTCGACTACCTCAATGAGCAGTTCTTC
TRBJ2-3,TRBV20-1,TRBD2,few,CSAGGGGYPDTQYF,TGCAGTGCGGGCGGGGGGGGGTACCCAGATACGCAGTATTTT
TRBJ1-1,TRBV6-1,-,many,CASSESVNTEAFF,TGTGCCAGCAGTGAATCGGTGAACACTGAAGCTTTCTTT
TRBJ2-3,TRBV10-3,TRBD2,-,CAISAGTSVSTDTQYF,TGTGCCATCAGTGCCGGGACTAGCGTAAGCACAGATACGCAGTATTTT
TRBJ1-4,TRBV18,TRBD1,few,CASSRGDSRNEKLFF,TGTGCCAGCTCACGAGGGGACAGTAGAAATGAAAAACTGTTTTTT
TRBJ1-2,TRBV12-3/TRBV12-4,-,few,CASSWSGGSGYTF,TGTGCCAGCAGTTGGTCGGGGGGGTCAGGCTACACCTTC
TRBJ1-5,TRBV12-3/TRBV12-4,-,few,CASSFAGARAPQHF,TGTGCCAGCAGTTTCGCGGGGGCTAGAGCCCCCCAGCATTTT
TRBJ1-1,TRBV19,-,-,CASSMRAGSNTEAFF,TGTGCCAGTAGTATGAGGGCAGGTTCGAACACTGAAGCTTTCTTT
TRBJ2-7,TRBV20-1,TRBD2,few,CSASGTSGTEQYF,TGCAGTGCTTCCGGGACTAGCGGTACCGAGCAGTACTTC
TRBJ2-2,TRBV6-2/TRBV6-3,TRBD2,-,CASSYGVAGNAGELFF,TGTGCCAGCAGTTACGGAGTAGCGGGAAATGCCGGGGAGCTGTTTTTT
TRBJ2-2,TRBV24-1,TRBD1,few,CATSDLPGTGANTGELFF,TGTGCCACCAGTGATTTGCCGGGGACAGGGGCGAACACCGGGGAGCTGTTTTTT
TRBJ2-7,TRBV7-8,TRBD2,few,CASSRTSGGLSYEQYF,TGTGCCAGCAGCCGGACTAGCGGAGGCCTCTCCTACGAGCAGTACTTC
TRBJ2-2,TRBV19,-,few,CASGRHTTGELFF,TGTGCCAGTGGTCGGCATACCACCGGGGAGCTGTTTTTT
TRBJ2-7,TRBV7-8,-,few,CASSFLQHYEQYF,TGTGCCAGCAGCTTCCTCCAGCACTACGAGCAGTACTTC
TRBJ1-1,TRBV27,-,few,CASSPAIRNTEAFF,TGTGCCAGCAGTCCAGCAATAAGGAACACTGAAGCTTTCTTT
TRBJ2-1,TRBV7-9,TRBD2,many,CASSLAGAGGVNEQFF,TGTGCCAGCAGCTTAGCGGGCGCGGGAGGGGTCAATGAGCAGTTCTTC
TRBJ2-3,TRBV4-3,-,-,CASSQESYSDGTDTQYF,TGCGCCAGCAGCCAAGAGTCATATAGTGACGGCACAGATACGCAGTATTTT
TRBJ1-1,TRBV7-3,-,few,CASSSGSEAFF,TGTGCCAGCAGCTCGGGGTCCGAAGCTTTCTTT
TRBJ1-6,TRBV20-1,-,-,CSARDIQEESSPLHF,TGCAGTGCTAGAGATATCCAGGAGGAGAGTTCACCCCTCCACTTT
TRBJ2-7,TRBV20-1,-,-,CSAIPLLRDSYEQYF,TGCAGTGCTATTCCCCTACTGCGGGACTCCTACGAGCAGTACTTC
TRBJ2-6,TRBV10-2,-,once,CASSGVGIGANVLTF,TGCGCCAGCAGTGGTGTGGGGATTGGGGCCAACGTCCTGACTTTC
TRBJ2-2,TRBV19,-,-,CASSIGLVKAGELFF,TGTGCCAGTAGTATTGGCCTAGTTAAGGCCGGGGAGCTGTTTTTT
TRBJ1-1,TRBV6-6,TRBD1,few,CASSYPPDRGAFF,TGTGCCAGCAGTTACCCACCGGACAGGGGAGCTTTCTTT
TRBJ2-7,TRBV29-1,TRBD2,-,CSAAQRESGEQYF,TGCAGCGCGGCTCAGCGGGAATCGGGTGAGCAGTACTTC
TRBJ1-2,TRBV29-1,-,few,CSVEVKWGDGYTF,TGCAGCGTTGAAGTTAAATGGGGGGATGGCTACACCTTC
TRBJ2-7,TRBV12-3/TRBV12-4,-,few,CASRPQETEEQYF,TGTGCCAGCAGACCTCAGGAAACGGAGGAGCAGTACTTC
TRBJ2-2,TRBV14,TRBD1,-,CASSHLRGGKSGELFF,TGTGCCAGCAGCCACCTGAGAGGGGGCAAATCCGGGGAGCTGTTTTTT
TRBJ1-6,TRBV5-1,-,many,CASSPDPNSPLHF,TGCGCCAGCAGCCCGGACCCTAATTCACCCCTCCACTTT